This entry describes one T cell receptor beta chain. The CDR3 totals 15 residues. V lost 0 bases, J lost 3 bases, and 5 bases stayed unmatched. The germline V gene encodes CDR1 SGHKS and CDR2 YYEKEE (reference sequence). This record comes from a study of blood T cell repertoires in COVID-19. Only in-frame clones appear in the TCRdb table, and some are missing; sequencing was by immunoSEQ multiplex PCR. The sample has about 180,000 clones, approximately 81% seen once. This TCR was sampled from a person aged 70 to 79 with COVID-19, enrolled during active disease. J is TRBJ2-7 and V is TRBV5-5; 8 positions match TRBD1. Material: peripheral blood. Written as DNA, the CDR3 is TGTGCCAGCAGCTTGGCTGGACAGGGAGGCTACGAGCAGTACTTC. Translation gives CASSLAGQGGYEQYF.